This T cell receptor beta chain was obtained from a study of graft-versus-host responses after intestinal transplantation. Study context: Each recipient received a multivisceral, liver-intestinal, or isolated intestinal graft. Tacrolimus plus steroids were given to all recipients for about 3 years, preceded by anti-thymocyte globulin induction. Study outcomes and limitations: Circulating GvH clone levels at their peak were associated with HvG declines (early post-transplant). GvH clonotypes were identified within recipient marrow, with a subset emerging first in ileum or blood.

The CDR3 spans 15 residues. Details on this clone: Its antigen is unidentified.

TCRdb's copy holds only in-frame clones and misses some; the assay was immunoSEQ multiplex PCR. The data contain just over 85,000 clones, 85% to 95% of them singletons. This TCR came from a human donor who was the organ donor for an intestinal transplant. This sample comprised unstimulated CD8+ T cells sorted from spleen or lymph node cells, obtained before transplant. The V gene is TRBV21-1, the J gene TRBJ2-7; no DNA check was done on the table's D call, TRBD2. TRBV21-1 is described as a pseudogene. Here the CDR3 DNA reads TGTGCCAGCAGCGATAGCGGGGGGCACTCCTACGAGCAGTACTTC. Amino acid sequence: CASSDSGGHSYEQYF.